The present T cell receptor beta chain was sequenced within a study of T cells expressing NK-cell markers. On this clonotype itself: Its antigen is unidentified.

CDR1 SGHRS and CDR2 YFSETQ come from the germline V gene. The CDR3 is 16 amino acids. TCRdb reprocessed the 5' RACE reads; each CDR3 protein has one entry and no DNA is given. The sample table includes about 120,000 distinct CDR3 sequences. Study outcomes and limitations: HCMV specificity of the expanded NKG2C+ T cell clones was not established.

The sequence derives from a woman aged 18 to 75 in good health. The V gene is TRBV5-1, the J gene TRBJ2-7; the TCRdb D gene call, TRBD2, has no DNA to confirm it. Sequenced material: blood T cells: a sorted CD56 or NKG2C T cell subset, CD4+ or CD8+ T cells, or bulk PBMC T cells (not recorded which). The CDR3 loop reads CASSLEGLAATYEQYF. The variable domain in full, with the rest retrieved from reference TRBV5-1 and TRBJ2-7, is KAGVTQTPRYLIKTRGQQVTLSCSPISGHRSVSWYQQTPGQGLQFLFEYFSETQRNKGNFPGRFSGRQFSNSRSEMNVSTLELGDSALYLCASSLEGLAATYEQYFGPGTRLTVT.